The text below deals with one T cell receptor (beta chain). Here immunoSEQ multiplex PCR was the method, and the copy in TCRdb shows in-frame clones only, minus some. The sample records roughly 1 million clones, roughly 80% being singletons. V lost 1 base and J 4 bases, leaving 13 bases between the germline ends. CDR1 and CDR2 (germline): MNHNS, SASEGT. The CDR3 consists of 15 residues. The data are from a study of shared clonotypes between healthy human individuals. Sequenced: memory CD4+ T cells sorted from blood. The subset: CD45RA-negative fraction. V is TRBV6-1 and J is TRBJ1-2; D call uncertain. This receptor was taken from a man aged 18-30 years in good health. The CDR3 DNA is TGTGCCAGCAGTGAAGTTTATCCCGGAACCTATGGCTACACCTTC. This translates into CASSEVYPGTYGYTF.